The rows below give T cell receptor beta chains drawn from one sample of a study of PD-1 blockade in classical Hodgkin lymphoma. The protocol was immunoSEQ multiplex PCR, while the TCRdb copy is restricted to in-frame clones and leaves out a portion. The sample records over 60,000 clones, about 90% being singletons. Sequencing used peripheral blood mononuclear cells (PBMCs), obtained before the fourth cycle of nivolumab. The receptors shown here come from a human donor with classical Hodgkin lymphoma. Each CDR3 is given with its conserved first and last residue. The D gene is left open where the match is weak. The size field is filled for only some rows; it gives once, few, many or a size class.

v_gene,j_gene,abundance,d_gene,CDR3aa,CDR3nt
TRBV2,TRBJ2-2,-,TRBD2,CASTVLAGNTGELFF,TGTGCCAGCACGGTACTAGCGGGGAACACCGGGGAGCTGTTTTTT
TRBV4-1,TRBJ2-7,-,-,CASSQDHSLPSEQYF,TGCGCCAGCAGCCAAGATCATTCTCTCCCTTCCGAGCAGTACTTC
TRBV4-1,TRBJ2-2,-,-,CASSQAHVPGGGELFF,TGCGCCAGCAGCCAAGCCCACGTTCCGGGTGGCGGGGAGCTGTTTTTT
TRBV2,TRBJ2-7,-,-,CASSGLDHYEQYF,TGTGCCAGCAGTGGGTTAGACCACTACGAGCAGTACTTC
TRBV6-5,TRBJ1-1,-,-,CASSSVGLRTEAFF,TGTGCCAGCAGTTCAGTTGGTTTGCGCACTGAAGCTTTCTTT
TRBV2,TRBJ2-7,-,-,CASSERRGALSYEQYF,TGTGCCAGCAGTGAAAGAAGGGGAGCACTGTCCTACGAGCAGTACTTC
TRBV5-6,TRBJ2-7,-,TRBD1,CASSLGGTGRAYEQYF,TGTGCCAGCAGCTTGGGAGGGACAGGGAGGGCCTACGAGCAGTACTTC
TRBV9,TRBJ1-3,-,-,CASSPNSGNSGNTIYF,TGTGCCAGCAGCCCTAATTCGGGGAACTCTGGAAACACCATATATTTT
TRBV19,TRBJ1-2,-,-,CASSPQTESKMGNYGYTF,TGTGCCAGTAGCCCGCAGACCGAATCGAAAATGGGGAACTATGGCTACACCTTC
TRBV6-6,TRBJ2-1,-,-,CASSYSGDNEQFF,TGTGCCAGCAGTTACTCGGGTGACAATGAGCAGTTCTTC
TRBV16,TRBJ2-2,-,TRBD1,CASSPIGQGANTGELFF,TGTGCCAGCAGTCCAATAGGACAGGGGGCGAACACCGGGGAGCTGTTTTTT
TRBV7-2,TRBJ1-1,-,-,CASTRGPAGDTEAFF,TGTGCCAGCACCCGTGGACCCGCAGGAGACACTGAAGCTTTCTTT
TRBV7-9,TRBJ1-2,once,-,CASNPPKLSGDYGYTF,TGTGCCAGCAACCCGCCTAAATTGAGTGGGGACTATGGCTACACCTTC
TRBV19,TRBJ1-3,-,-,CASSAGVAGNTIYF,TGTGCCAGTAGCGCTGGGGTGGCTGGAAACACCATATATTTT
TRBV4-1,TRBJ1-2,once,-,CASSQGPGRVYGYTF,TGCGCCAGCAGCCAAGGACCGGGGCGCGTCTATGGCTACACCTTC
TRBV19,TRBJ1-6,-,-,CASSIFGGTTENLPLHF,TGTGCCAGTAGTATTTTTGGGGGAACCACCGAAAATCTACCCCTCCACTTT
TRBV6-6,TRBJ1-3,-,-,CASSPRVGAVGNTIYF,TGTGCCAGCAGCCCCCGCGTGGGGGCCGTTGGTAACACCATATATTTT
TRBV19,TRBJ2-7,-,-,CASSPAGGPYEQYF,TGTGCCAGTAGTCCCGCCGGGGGGCCCTACGAGCAGTACTTC
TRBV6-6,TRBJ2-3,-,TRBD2,CATKAGGPDTQYF,TGTGCCACCAAGGCGGGGGGTCCGGATACGCAGTATTTT
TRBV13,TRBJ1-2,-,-,CASSLLTGSYTF,TGTGCCAGCAGCCTACTTACAGGGTCCTACACCTTC
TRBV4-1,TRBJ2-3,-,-,CASSQGQNTQYF,TGCGCCAGCAGCCAAGGGCAGAATACGCAGTATTTT
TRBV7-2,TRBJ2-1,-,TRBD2,CASSLLRGGGYNEQFF,TGTGCCAGCAGCTTATTGCGGGGGGGCGGTTACAATGAGCAGTTCTTC
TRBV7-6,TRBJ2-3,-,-,CASSSRAGDRTDTQYF,TGTGCCAGCAGCTCCAGGGCCGGGGACCGCACAGATACGCAGTATTTT
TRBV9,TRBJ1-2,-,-,CASSAQPSWGTDGYTF,TGTGCCAGCAGCGCACAACCGAGTTGGGGCACAGATGGCTACACCTTC
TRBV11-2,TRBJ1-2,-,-,CASSLSGGADYGYTF,TGTGCCAGCAGCTTATCCGGGGGCGCCGACTATGGCTACACCTTC
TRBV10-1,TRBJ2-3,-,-,CAGSESTSSDTQYF,TGCGCCGGCAGTGAGTCCACTTCCTCTGATACGCAGTATTTT
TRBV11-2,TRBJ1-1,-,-,CASSVRGTEAFF,TGTGCCAGCAGCGTGAGGGGGACTGAAGCTTTCTTT
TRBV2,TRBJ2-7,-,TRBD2,CASRIAGGYEQYF,TGTGCCAGCAGGATAGCGGGAGGCTACGAGCAGTACTTC